The clone carrying this T cell receptor beta chain was counted at least ten times. The sample is drawn from a study of T-cell memory formation after mild COVID-19. Libraries for TCRalpha and TCRbeta carried sample barcodes and unique molecular identifiers via 5'RACE. In TCRdb, the 5' RACE reads were re-called with MiXCR into one record per CDR3 protein. The sample comprises a few hundred thousand distinct CDR3 sequences, about a sixth of which are singletons, and roughly 20% rests with the top ten. V was shortened by 2 bases and J by 0 bases, with 5 bases between the two germline ends. CDR1 is SQVTM and CDR2 is ANQGSEA in the germline V gene. This CDR3 is built from 13 residues.

The sample taken for sequencing was PBMCs or a T cell subset sorted from them (not recorded which). The J gene is TRBJ2-4, the V gene TRBV29-1; TRBD2 is a possible D gene (5 bases). The sequence came from a man younger than 35 who had mild COVID-19 (a few samples of this study predate the infection). Cell type and time point are not known. The CDR3 DNA reads TGCAGCGTTGAACTAGCAGCCAAAAACATTCAGTACTTC. Protein product: CSVELAAKNIQYF.